This is a list of T cell receptor beta chains from one sample in a study of blood T cell repertoires in COVID-19. Clones were read by immunoSEQ multiplex PCR, and TCRdb kept only the in-frame ones, dropping some. The sample includes around 200,000 clones, 75% to 85% of them seen just once. The sample taken for sequencing was peripheral blood. These receptors all stem from a woman aged 25 to 39 with COVID-19, enrolled during active disease. Each CDR3 is given with its conserved first and last residue. D genes are given only for firm matches. Rows may omit the clone size; those that give it use once, few, many or a size class.

>-|TRBD1|TRBJ1-2|TRBV28
CASSPLGRGRGLYGYTF
TGTGCCAGCAGTCCACTAGGAAGGGGCAGGGGGCTGTATGGCTACACCTTC
>-|TRBD2|TRBJ2-7|TRBV6-2/TRBV6-3
CASSYLGLAGYEQYF
TGTGCCAGCAGTTATCTGGGACTAGCGGGGTACGAGCAGTACTTC
>-|TRBD1|TRBJ1-2|TRBV5-1
CASSFRTGPYGYTF
TGCGCCAGCAGCTTTAGGACAGGCCCTTATGGCTACACCTTC
>-|-|TRBJ1-1|TRBV19
CASRFREAEKAFF
TGTGCCAGTCGTTTCAGGGAGGCAGAGAAAGCTTTCTTT
>-|TRBD1|TRBJ2-7|TRBV5-1
CASSRGQGSYEQYF
TGCGCCAGCAGCAGGGGACAGGGGTCGTACGAGCAGTACTTC
>-|-|TRBJ2-5|TRBV7-2
CASSRTLQETQYF
TGTGCCAGCAGTAGGACTCTTCAAGAGACCCAGTACTTC
>-|-|TRBJ1-1|TRBV12-3/TRBV12-4
CASTLTGSTEAFF
TGTGCCAGCACCCTAACAGGATCCACTGAAGCTTTCTTT
>-|TRBD2|TRBJ2-3|TRBV7-9
CASSSPAGAGTDTQYF
TGTGCCAGCAGCTCCCCAGCGGGAGCGGGCACAGATACGCAGTATTTT
>-|TRBD1|TRBJ2-7|TRBV15
CATSRDGTGPTQYF
TGTGCCACCAGCAGAGATGGGACAGGCCCGACGCAGTACTTC
>-|-|TRBJ2-7|TRBV11-2
CASSFEGAGYEQYF
TGTGCCAGCAGCTTCGAGGGAGCTGGCTACGAGCAGTACTTC
>once|-|TRBJ2-2|TRBV19
CASRQGGFGELFF
TGTGCCAGTAGACAGGGTGGATTCGGGGAGCTGTTTTTT
>-|-|TRBJ1-5|TRBV19
CASSIQSNQPQHF
TGTGCCAGTAGTATACAGAGCAATCAGCCCCAGCATTTT
>-|TRBD2|TRBJ2-5|TRBV6-1
CASSELAGGQETQYF
TGTGCCAGCAGTGAACTAGCGGGAGGGCAAGAGACCCAGTACTTC
>-|-|TRBJ1-6|TRBV5-1
CASSVLNRGNSPLHF
TGCGCCAGCAGCGTCCTAAATAGAGGGAATTCACCCCTCCACTTT
>-|TRBD2|TRBJ2-1|TRBV9
CASSVGSGADNEQFF
TGTGCCAGCAGCGTGGGTAGCGGGGCGGACAATGAGCAGTTCTTC
>-|-|TRBJ2-5|TRBV25-1
CASSESGRGVPQETQYF
TGTGCCAGCAGTGAAAGCGGCAGGGGTGTTCCCCAAGAGACCCAGTACTTC